This TCR beta chain was captured by sequencing in a study of blood T cell repertoires in COVID-19. The CDR3 sequence is 15 residues long. From germline, CDR1 is MNHEY and CDR2 SVGAGI. J lost 2 bases, V lost 5 bases, and 5 bases had no gene match. Sequenced by immunoSEQ multiplex PCR; TCRdb stores in-frame clones only, minus some. Here the sample spans a few hundred thousand clones, 85% to 90% being singletons. Notes on this clone: Distinct nucleotide sequences in the sample also encode this CDR3.

The receptor comes from a woman between 55 and 75 years old with COVID-19, enrolled during active disease. Sequencing was performed on peripheral blood. The rearrangement links TRBV6-5 to TRBJ2-7; 11 bases align to TRBD2. CDR3 amino acids: CASSTGTSGPYEQYF. Written as DNA, the CDR3 is TGTGCCAGCAGTACCGGGACTAGCGGACCCTACGAGCAGTACTTC.